These 21 T cell receptor beta chains came from one sample sequenced in a study of spatial heterogeneity in lung cancer. TCRdb recomputed calls from the 5' RACE reads with MiXCR, one row per CDR3 protein. In the table there are 36,000 or so distinct CDR3 sequences, less than 5.5% of which are singletons. The time point here: sample taken at primary tumor resection. TCRs were sequenced from unsorted whole RNA of tumor, nontumor lung or PBMC. The sequencing used PBMCs, collected at surgery. These receptors all stem from a female donor with early-stage non-small cell lung cancer.

This clonotype was counted many times. The gene calls are TRBV28 and TRBJ1-1; perhaps TRBD1 as D (5 bases). The CDR3 is 14 residues long. Trimming took off 3 bases at V and 0 bases at J, with 8 bases between the two ends. CDR1 is MDHEN and CDR2 is SYDVKM in the germline V gene. CDR3 nucleotide sequence: TGTGCCAGCAGTTTGGCAGGGATGAACACTGAAGCTTTCTTT. This sequence encodes CASSLAGMNTEAFF.

This clonotype has a count of ten or more. An end of the junction does not agree with germline; a read error may underlie this. The rearrangement joins TRBV7-2 to TRBJ2-1; weak D call: TRBD2 (6 bases). The CDR3 consists of 13 residues. Germline assignment: CDR1 SGHTA and CDR2 FQGNSA. The CDR3 protein is CASSKEAHLGGLF. The CDR3 nucleotides read TGTGCCAGCAGCAAAGAGGCCCATTTGGGGGGACTCTTC.

This clonotype has a count of ten or more. The chain carries TRBV27 and TRBJ1-2; no clear D. The CDR3 length is 15 residues. V shed 2 bases and J shed 2 bases, with 12 bases lying between them. In germline, CDR1 is MNHEY, CDR2 SMNVEV (reference sequence). CDR3 protein: CASSLRVGGNYGYTF. The CDR3 DNA follows: TGTGCCAGCAGTTTACGGGTCGGAGGGAACTATGGCTACACCTTC.

The V and J genes are TRBV3-1 and TRBJ1-1, with D perhaps matching TRBD1 (5 bases). V gave up 4 bases and J gave up 7 bases, with 13 bases separating them. Germline-derived CDR1 and CDR2 are LGHDT and YNNKEL (reference sequence). This CDR3 is 13 amino acids long. This CDR3 is CASSRTRSHEAFF. The CDR3 coding sequence is TGTGCCAGCAGCCGGACAAGATCGCATGAAGCTTTCTTT.

The rearrangement uses TRBV18 and TRBJ2-7, with 12 bases fitting TRBD2. CDR1 is KGHSH and CDR2 is LQKENI in the germline V gene. Trimming at V came to 3 bases and at J to 6 bases, leaving 6 bases not matched to a gene. The CDR3 contains 15 residues. The DNA for the CDR3 is TGTGCCAGCTCACCTCCGGGGGGACTAGCGGGCGAGCAGTACTTC. Encoded protein: CASSPPGGLAGEQYF.

The sample holds many counts of this clonotype. This chain connects TRBV19 to TRBJ2-3; no firm D call. CDR1 and CDR2 (germline): LNHDA, SQIVND (reference sequence). V shed 1 base and J shed 2 bases, with 7 bases lying between them. This CDR3 contains 14 residues. The chain's CDR3 is CASSIARDTDTQYF. CDR3 bases: TGTGCCAGTAGTATAGCCCGCGACACAGATACGCAGTATTTT.

Ten or more counts support this clonotype. J is TRBJ2-5 and V is TRBV7-2; D gene unclear. Germline-derived CDR1 and CDR2 are SGHTA and FQGNSA. The CDR3 has 13 amino acids. V was pared by 2 bases and J by 5 bases, with 9 bases between. CDR3 loop: CASSLSGSETQYF. For the CDR3, the DNA is TGTGCCAGCAGCTTATCGGGCAGTGAGACCCAGTACTTC.

This clonotype has at least ten counts. The chain has TRBV7-9 and TRBJ2-1, with a tentative D call TRBD2 (6 bases). The V end was cut by 6 bases, the J end by 9 bases, with 39 bases between. The CDR3 has 21 residues. Per the germline V gene, CDR1 is SEHNR and CDR2 is FQNEAQ (reference sequence). As DNA, the CDR3 is TGTGCCAGCAGTTCTCGGGGCCCCGCCGGCGGGGTAATTCGATTTCGCAGTGAGCAGTTCTTC. Encoded protein: CASSSRGPAGGVIRFRSEQFF.

This clonotype has ten or more counts. The chain carries TRBV7-9 and TRBJ2-5; 13 nucleotides match TRBD2. Germline V gene sequence: CDR1 SEHNR, CDR2 FQNEAQ (reference sequence). This CDR3 has 17 amino acids. The junction had 8 bases not matched to a gene; V was cut back by 5 bases and J by 2 bases. CDR3 DNA: TGTGCCAGCAGCCGCCTTCGACTAGCGGGGGGTCAAGAGACCCAGTACTTC. Protein: CASSRLRLAGGQETQYF.

The chain recombines TRBV20-1 with TRBJ1-1, with TRBD1 as a possible D gene (6 bases). The germline CDR1 and CDR2 sequences are DFQATT and SNEGSKA (reference sequence). The CDR3 has 11 amino acids. V lost 6 bases and J 4 bases, leaving 9 bases between the germline ends. DNA of the CDR3: TGCAGTGCCGACAGGACCACTGAAGCTTTCTTT. Translating gives CSADRTTEAFF.

This clonotype was seen ten or more times. This rearrangement joins TRBV9 to TRBJ2-5, with D maybe TRBD2 (6 bases). CDR3 length: 15 amino acids. Germline V gene sequence: CDR1 SGDLS, CDR2 YYNGEE. V dropped 4 bases and J dropped 2 bases, with 15 bases sitting between them. This CDR3 reads CASSPQLAGQETQYF. CDR3 nucleotide sequence: TGTGCCAGCAGCCCCCAACTAGCAGGACAAGAGACCCAGTACTTC.

This clonotype was seen repeatedly, ten times or more. This chain connects TRBV6-5 to TRBJ1-1; unclear D gene. Germline V gives CDR1 MNHEY, CDR2 SVGAGI. Between the trimmed V and J ends, which lost 5 bases and 1 base, there was a span of 17 bases. This CDR3 is built from 16 residues. The CDR3 region is CASSPHPGRPNTEAFF. The CDR3 bases are TGTGCCAGCAGTCCCCATCCGGGGAGGCCGAACACTGAAGCTTTCTTT.

In this sample, this clonotype turned up a few times. The rearrangement uses TRBV20-1 and TRBJ2-7; possibly TRBD1 or TRBD2 for D (5 bases each). From germline, CDR1 is DFQATT and CDR2 SNEGSKA (reference sequence). The CDR3 consists of 12 residues. Trimming cost V 3 bases and J 2 bases, with 8 bases left between them. The CDR3 reads CSARGDPYEQYF. The DNA for the CDR3 is TGCAGTGCTAGGGGGGACCCCTACGAGCAGTACTTC.

This clonotype was counted ten times or more. In DNA form, the CDR3 reads TGCAGTGCTAGAGATCCTCAGGGAAAGACCCAGTACTTC. Translating it yields CSARDPQGKTQYF. The rearrangement links TRBV20-1 to TRBJ2-5; TRBD1 is a possible D gene (5 bases). Germline CDR1 reads DFQATT; CDR2 reads SNEGSKA (reference sequence). V was pared by 0 bases and J by 6 bases, with 11 bases between. There are 13 residues in the CDR3.

This clonotype was counted at least ten times. This chain joins TRBV5-1 and TRBJ2-5; D possibly uses TRBD1 or TRBD2 (6 bases each). Germline CDR1 reads SGHRS; CDR2 reads YFSETQ. The CDR3 contains 16 residues. Trimming took 0 bases from V and 4 from J, leaving 16 bases between them. Written as DNA, the CDR3 is TGCGCCAGCAGCTTGGCAGGGCCGAGGGGGGCAGAGACCCAGTACTTC. It codes for CASSLAGPRGAETQYF.

This clonotype was picked up a small number of times. The CDR3 here is CASSPLGRGRPNYGYTF. Here the CDR3 DNA reads TGTGCCAGCTCACCACTGGGTAGGGGCCGTCCTAACTATGGCTACACCTTC. V gene TRBV18 combines with J gene TRBJ1-2, with D possibly being TRBD1 (5 bases). The CDR3 is 17 residues long. Germline V lookup: CDR1 KGHSH, CDR2 LQKENI. Trimming pared 1 base from V and 0 bases from J, leaving 15 bases between.

This clonotype showed up just a few times. This sequence joins TRBV7-9 and TRBJ2-7; D might be TRBD1 (6 bases). V was shortened by 4 bases and J by 0 bases, with 16 bases between the two germline ends. There are 16 residues in the CDR3. Germline V CDR1 and CDR2: SEHNR, FQNEAQ (reference sequence). The CDR3 region is CASSWARGGTSYEQYF. CDR3 coding DNA: TGTGCCAGCAGCTGGGCCCGTGGGGGCACCTCCTACGAGCAGTACTTC. Filled out from reference TRBV7-9 and TRBJ2-7, the complete variable domain reads DTGVSQNPRHKITKRGQNVTFRCDPISEHNRLYWYRQTLGQGPEFLTYFQNEAQLEKSRLLSDRFSAERPKGSFSTLEIQRTEQGDSAMYLCASSWARGGTSYEQYFGPGTRLTVT.

The table lists this clonotype with many counts. J is TRBJ2-5 and V is TRBV7-9; 8 bases are a match to TRBD2. Losses at the gene ends were 4 bases for V and 5 bases for J; bases not matched to a gene: 9. CDR1 and CDR2 (germline): SEHNR, FQNEAQ (reference sequence). The CDR3 totals 15 residues. This CDR3 is CASSSVTGGPETQYF. CDR3 in DNA: TGTGCCAGCAGCTCCGTGACGGGGGGGCCGGAGACCCAGTACTTC.

The chain employs TRBV7-2 and TRBJ2-3; D is perhaps TRBD2 (5 bases). This CDR3 is built from 15 residues. Trimming left V 3 bases short and J 3 bases short, with 13 bases between. Germline V CDR1 and CDR2: SGHTA, FQGNSA. CDR3 protein: CASSLTSIATDTQYF. For the CDR3, the DNA is TGTGCCAGCAGCTTGACCTCAATAGCGACAGATACGCAGTATTTT.

This clonotype has a handful of counts. This sequence joins TRBV29-1 and TRBJ1-2; no clear D gene. The germline V and J ends were trimmed by 4 bases and 2 bases, with 14 bases remaining between them. The CDR3 totals 14 residues. Germline V gene data show CDR1 as SQVTM and CDR2 as ANQGSEA. The CDR3 here is CSVGIEPGNYGYTF. The CDR3 region has the DNA TGCAGCGTTGGGATAGAGCCGGGCAACTATGGCTACACCTTC.

This clonotype was detected many times. The V call is TRBV18, the J call TRBJ2-7; D call uncertain. Germline V lookup: CDR1 KGHSH, CDR2 LQKENI. The CDR3 has 15 residues. V was trimmed by 2 bases and J by 0 bases, leaving 11 bases between them. CDR3 nucleotides: TGTGCCAGCTCACCAGGGCACCCGTCCTCCTACGAGCAGTACTTC. Translating gives CASSPGHPSSYEQYF.